This paragraph reports one T cell receptor beta chain. The V segment lost 0 bases and the J segment 0 bases; nucleotides outside the gene matches: 10. Germline V gene lookup returns CDR1 MGHRA and CDR2 YSYEKL. The CDR3 runs 19 residues. Hyperthyroidism cases were recent diagnoses of under 2 months' duration in people aged 18 to 65. Transcripts of RNA were the source for amplifying TCR beta CDR3 regions. Following a first-round RT-PCR that used HTBI primers, a second-round multiplex PCR was carried out. MiXCR was run by TCRdb on the multiplex PCR reads, yielding one entry per CDR3 protein. The sample shows 300,000 to 450,000 distinct CDR3 sequences, about 18% of them seen only once. The data belong to a study of Graves' ophthalmopathy and Graves' hyperthyroidism. About the research overall: Upon initial diagnosis and before any treatment, peripheral blood was collected.

The sample consisted of peripheral blood. The V and J genes are TRBV4-1 and TRBJ1-4, with 7 positions matching TRBD1. The receptor comes from an adult woman with stable Graves' hyperthyroidism. CDR3 in amino acids: CASSQDTGALIATNEKLFF. CDR3 nucleotides: TGCGCCAGCAGCCAAGATACAGGGGCCCTTATTGCAACTAATGAAAAACTGTTTTTT.